This T cell receptor beta chain was profiled in a study of molecular identifiers for immune sequencing clone quantification. With regard to this clonotype: With a much larger clone just one base away, this may be a read error.

The CDR3 has 12 amino acids. V was pared by 6 bases and J by 7 bases, with 12 bases between. Library preparation followed earlier protocols using designated TCR primers. One entry per CDR3 protein results from TCRdb running MiXCR on the PCR reads. In the table there are approximately 97,000 distinct CDR3 sequences, 30% to 45% of which are singletons. This sequence originates from a human donor in good health. Some libraries in this study had Jurkat cell RNA spiked in. This chain connects TRBV12-3 or TRBV12-4 to TRBJ1-2; D might be TRBD1 (6 bases). The sequenced sample was naive CD8+ T cells from blood, with Jurkat cell RNA spiked in. Subset denoted: FACS-sorted CD8+CD4-CCR7+CD45RA+ naive T cells. Written as DNA, the CDR3 is TGTGCCAGCAGGCCGACAGGTTCTGGCTACACCTTC. This sequence encodes CASRPTGSGYTF.